Shown below are 15 T cell receptor beta chains from a single sample sequenced in a study of blood T cell repertoires in COVID-19. Produced via immunoSEQ multiplex PCR; TCRdb's table is partial and in-frame only. The sample includes about 78,000 clones, roughly 88% of them seen just once. The material sequenced was peripheral blood. The receptors here all came from a woman between 50 and 59 years old in a cohort sampled during active COVID-19.

This sequence joins TRBV18 and TRBJ1-6; possible D gene TRBD1, 6 bases. V lost 4 bases and J lost 5, with 15 bases in between. This CDR3 has 16 amino acids. CDR1 is KGHSH, CDR2 LQKENI, per germline. The CDR3 is CASSQRSGQNNSPLHF. CDR3 nucleotide sequence: TGTGCCAGCTCACAACGGTCAGGACAGAATAATTCACCCCTCCACTTT.

The genes are TRBV27 and TRBJ1-5; TRBD1 is a possible D gene (6 bases). Trimming stripped 7 bases from V and 5 bases from J, with 18 bases between. Germline CDR1 reads MNHEY; CDR2 reads SMNVEV (reference sequence). This CDR3 spans 15 amino acids. Here the CDR3 DNA reads TGTGCCAGCATAGGGGCAGGGGAAAAGGATCAGCCCCAGCATTTT. Protein sequence: CASIGAGEKDQPQHF.

V usage is TRBV7-3 and J usage is TRBJ1-1; TRBD1 agrees at 8 bases. Germline V CDR1 and CDR2: SGHTA, FQGTGA. Trimming at V came to 6 bases and at J to 1 base, leaving 4 bases not matched to a gene. The CDR3 covers 14 residues. CDR3 amino acids: CASRRGQANTEAFF. CDR3 DNA sequence: TGTGCCAGCAGGAGGGGACAGGCGAACACTGAAGCTTTCTTT.

The J gene is TRBJ2-1, the V gene TRBV13; the match to TRBD1 covers 7 bases. Germline-derived CDR1 and CDR2 are PRHDT and FYEKMQ (reference sequence). J gave up 4 bases and V 4 bases, and 13 bases lay outside the gene matches. The CDR3 runs to 17 residues. The CDR3 region has the DNA TGTGCCAGCAGCTCAGAAACGCGGAGCAGGGGGTACAATGAGCAGTTCTTC. Amino acids: CASSSETRSRGYNEQFF.

This sequence joins TRBV30 and TRBJ2-7, with D maybe TRBD1 (6 bases). V was pared by 5 bases and J by 2 bases, with 19 bases between. This CDR3 comprises 15 residues. From germline, CDR1 is GTSNPN and CDR2 SVGIG (reference sequence). The DNA of the CDR3 is TGTGCCTGGGGGGGCCTCGGGACGGTTACCTACGAGCAGTACTTC. It translates to CAWGGLGTVTYEQYF.

The chain employs TRBV2 and TRBJ1-3; D is undetermined. The CDR3 loop spans 14 amino acids. V was clipped by 1 base and J by 0 bases, with 4 bases between them. Germline CDR1 is SNHLY and CDR2 is FYNNEI. The CDR3 nucleotides read TGTGCCAGCAGTGAAGGGGCCTCTGGAAACACCATATATTTT. Translation: CASSEGASGNTIYF.

The gene calls are TRBV6-1 and TRBJ2-7, with TRBD2 matching over 10 bases. Germline CDR1 MNHNS, CDR2 SASEGT. V lost 3 bases, J lost 2 bases, and 7 bases stayed unmatched. This CDR3 comprises 16 residues. The CDR3 DNA sequence: TGTGCCAGCAGTGAGGCTAGCGGGGGCTCTACCTACGAGCAGTACTTC. Translating it yields CASSEASGGSTYEQYF.

The V gene is TRBV5-1, the J gene TRBJ2-7; 8 nucleotides agree with TRBD2. Germline V gene sequence: CDR1 SGHRS, CDR2 YFSETQ. The length of the CDR3 is 17 residues. The J segment lost 0 bases and the V segment lost 3 bases, leaving 11 bases of the junction unmatched. CDR3: CASSSQVAGPSSYEQYF. The DNA for the CDR3 is TGCGCCAGCAGCTCCCAGGTAGCGGGGCCGAGCTCCTACGAGCAGTACTTC.

The chain employs TRBV11-2 and TRBJ1-1; D might be TRBD1 (5 bases). CDR1 SGHAT and CDR2 FQNNGV come from the germline V gene. Trimming stripped 5 bases from V and 1 base from J, with 14 bases between. The CDR3 runs to 15 residues. In DNA form, the CDR3 reads TGTGCCAGCAGCGGTCAGGGCGGCGGGAACACTGAAGCTTTCTTT. Amino acids: CASSGQGGGNTEAFF.

The rearrangement joins TRBV24-1 to TRBJ2-1, with 10 nucleotides matching TRBD2. The V and J ends lost 0 bases and 3 bases, in that order; junction bases with no gene match: 1. The CDR3 runs to 16 residues. Germline V CDR1 and CDR2: KGHDR, SFDVKD. The CDR3 DNA reads TGTGCCACCAGTGATTTGAGACTAGCGGGCTACAATGAGCAGTTCTTC. Amino acid sequence: CATSDLRLAGYNEQFF.

Here the CDR3 reads CASSLGDLGPGYEKLFF. As DNA, the CDR3 is TGTGCCAGCAGCTTGGGGGACTTAGGGCCAGGGTATGAAAAACTGTTTTTT. The J gene is TRBJ1-4, the V gene TRBV5-5; a weak D match, TRBD1 (5 bases). Germline V gene lookup returns CDR1 SGHKS and CDR2 YYEKEE (reference sequence). Trimming left V 0 bases short and J 6 bases short, with 18 bases between. This CDR3 has 17 amino acids.

The chain is built from TRBV30 and TRBJ2-3, with a possible D match to TRBD1 (6 bases). The ends were cut back, 1 base at V and 0 bases at J, with 11 bases in the middle. The CDR3 is 15 residues long. CDR1 and CDR2 (germline): GTSNPN, SVGIG (reference sequence). The CDR3 is CAWSALRGSTDTQYF. The CDR3 nucleotides are TGTGCCTGGAGTGCCCTCAGGGGTAGCACAGATACGCAGTATTTT.

The rearrangement joins TRBV24-1 to TRBJ2-7; 13 bases align to TRBD2. The germline gives CDR1 KGHDR, CDR2 SFDVKD. The V and J ends lost 6 bases and 4 bases, in that order; junction bases with no gene match: 5. This CDR3 is built from 15 residues. The CDR3 bases are TGTGCCACCAGTACACTAGCGGGAGGGCCTTACGAGCAGTACTTC. Protein product: CATSTLAGGPYEQYF.

The chain combines TRBV7-9 with TRBJ2-2, with TRBD2 as a possible D gene (6 bases). Trimming pared 5 bases from V and 3 bases from J, leaving 16 bases between. CDR3 size: 16 residues. CDR1 is SEHNR and CDR2 is FQNEAQ in the germline V gene (reference sequence). The DNA of the CDR3 is TGTGCCAGCAGCCCACGGACTAAGCAGGACACCGGGGAGCTGTTTTTT. This encodes CASSPRTKQDTGELFF.

The chain couples TRBV7-2 to TRBJ2-7, with TRBD2 identical over 15 bases. Germline V gene sequence: CDR1 SGHTA, CDR2 FQGNSA. Trimming removed 4 bases from V and 6 bases from J; junction bases left unmatched: 13. This CDR3 is 18 amino acids long. CDR3 protein: CASSSGTSGRRALGEQYF. The CDR3 nucleotides read TGTGCCAGCAGCTCTGGGACTAGCGGGAGGAGGGCCCTGGGCGAGCAGTACTTC.